The 25 T cell receptor beta chains below all came from one sample that was sequenced in a study of cytotoxic CD8 clonotypes in ibrutinib-treated CLL (dated by TCRdb to the early 2020s). Library generation was performed with the immunoSEQ multiplex PCR assay. TCRdb took this table from immuneACCESS and kept in-frame rearrangements with V and J called. Such tables lack part of the clones; where checked against another copy, unresolved V genes explain under half of the gap, and the rest is unexplained. Across this sample there are about 45,000 clones, with about 69% seen only once. The top ten constitute 20% to 25% of the sample. The time point label, as the study defines it: approximately 2 years on ibrutinib. The sample was PBMCs, taken after 24 months of ibrutinib treatment. The source of these receptors is a human donor with chronic lymphocytic leukemia.

The chain recombines TRBV21-1 with TRBJ1-1; the D segment call TRBD1 is taken from the table without a DNA check. TRBV21-1 is tagged as a pseudogene. This CDR3 has 16 amino acids. CDR3 sequence (DNA): TGTGCCAGCAGTGTGCAATTAGACACAATTCACACTGAAGCTTTCTTT. Its protein product is CASSVQLDTIHTEAFF.

Only one count was recorded for this clone. V gene TRBV28 combines with J gene TRBJ2-1, with TRBD2 matching 10 bases. This CDR3 has 16 residues. CDR1 is MDHEN and CDR2 is SYDVKM in the germline V gene. With V trimmed by 5 bases and J by 1 base, 5 bases remained unmatched. CDR3 bases: TGTGCCAGCAGTCTCTCGGGACTAGCGTCCTACAATGAGCAGTTCTTC. Its protein product is CASSLSGLASYNEQFF. Full variable domain (outside the CDR3, taken from reference TRBV28 and TRBJ2-1): DVKVTQSSRYLVKRTGEKVFLECVQDMDHENMFWYRQDPGLGLRLIYFSYDVKMKEKGDIPEGYSVSREKKERFSLILESASTNQTSMYLCASSLSGLASYNEQFFGPGTRLTVL.

CDR3: CASSELTASILGSYNSPLHF. CDR3 DNA sequence: TGTGCCAGCAGTGAATTGACCGCTTCTATCCTCGGGTCCTATAATTCACCCCTCCACTTT. The chain has TRBV6-1 and TRBJ1-6; D is undetermined. Per germline, CDR1 MNHNS and CDR2 SASEGT. There are 20 residues in the CDR3. Trimming removed 2 bases from V and 1 base from J, with 21 bases in between.

The chain has TRBV19 and TRBJ1-2, with D unresolved. CDR3 size: 11 residues. CDR1 and CDR2 from the germline V gene are LNHDA and SQIVND (reference sequence). Trimming removed 6 bases at V and 6 bases at J, with 8 bases between. The CDR3 DNA is TGTGCCAGTAGGAGGGTAAATGGCTACACCTTC. Protein sequence: CASRRVNGYTF.

This clone was picked up a small number of times. The genes are TRBV27 and TRBJ1-5; D is unclear. The V gene's germline CDR1 is MNHEY and CDR2 SMNVEV (reference sequence). Trimming removed 3 bases at V and 7 bases at J, with 19 bases between. CDR3 length: 16 amino acids. CDR3 amino acids: CASSFPDGTPPQPQHF. The CDR3 nucleotides read TGTGCCAGCAGTTTCCCGGACGGCACTCCCCCGCAGCCCCAGCATTTT.

The genes are TRBV28 and TRBJ1-3; D is ambiguous. The CDR3 consists of 14 residues. V was clipped by 6 bases and J by 2 bases, with 11 bases between them. Per the germline V gene, CDR1 is MDHEN and CDR2 is SYDVKM. CDR3 sequence: CASRDPGTGNTIYF. The DNA of the CDR3 is TGTGCCAGCAGGGACCCGGGGACTGGAAACACCATATATTTT.

This clone appeared a few times. The gene calls are TRBV6-5 and TRBJ1-1, with unresolved D. V was pared by 0 bases and J by 2 bases, with 10 bases between. The germline CDR1 and CDR2 sequences are MNHEY and SVGAGI. The CDR3 is 15 amino acids. This chain's CDR3 is CASSYSNGVNTEAFF. The CDR3 DNA is TGTGCCAGCAGTTACTCGAACGGAGTTAACACTGAAGCTTTCTTT.

This clone was observed a single time. The gene calls are TRBV5-1 and TRBJ2-1, with D perhaps being TRBD1 or TRBD2 (5 bases each). The germline CDR1 and CDR2 sequences are SGHRS and YFSETQ. The germline V and J ends were trimmed by 2 bases and 4 bases, with 10 bases remaining between them. The CDR3 runs to 14 residues. CDR3 amino acids: CASSLSGAYNEQFF. The CDR3 nucleotides are TGCGCCAGCAGCTTATCCGGGGCTTACAATGAGCAGTTCTTC.

This clone has a single count. V usage is TRBV13 and J usage is TRBJ2-7; D is unclear. The CDR3 has 15 residues. The germline gives CDR1 PRHDT, CDR2 FYEKMQ (reference sequence). V was clipped by 5 bases and J by 9 bases, with 23 bases between them. The CDR3 DNA sequence: TGTGCCAGCAGCGACCCTTACCCTCTGCGTTTGGGGCAGTACTTC. This encodes CASSDPYPLRLGQYF.

Many counts were recorded for this clone. This rearrangement joins TRBV11-3 to TRBJ2-3; 7 bases align to TRBD2. Germline assignment: CDR1 SGHNT and CDR2 YENEEA. V lost 5 bases to trimming and J lost 2 bases; unmatched junction nucleotides: 7. This CDR3 region has 15 residues. CDR3 sequence reads: CASSPQGGTTDTQYF. CDR3 nucleotides: TGTGCCAGCAGCCCTCAGGGAGGGACCACAGATACGCAGTATTTT.

This clone was picked up many times. This rearrangement joins TRBV19 to TRBJ1-6; no reliable D call. The CDR3 is made up of 16 amino acids. In germline, CDR1 is LNHDA, CDR2 SQIVND (reference sequence). V was trimmed by 5 bases and J by 3 bases, leaving 14 bases between them. Written as DNA, the CDR3 is TGTGCCAGTAGTGAAAACACCCGAGGCTATAATTCACCCCTCCACTTT. Translating it yields CASSENTRGYNSPLHF.

V gene TRBV30 combines with J gene TRBJ2-7; D not resolved. Germline V gene lookup returns CDR1 GTSNPN and CDR2 SVGIG (reference sequence). The ends were cut back, 2 bases at V and 3 bases at J, with 8 bases in the middle. The CDR3 sequence is 12 residues long. As DNA, the CDR3 is TGTGCCTGGAGTCTCAGCCGCTACGAGCAGTACTTC. Translated: CAWSLSRYEQYF.

V gene TRBV20-1 combines with J gene TRBJ2-7, with D possibly matching TRBD2 (6 bases). This CDR3 has 10 amino acids. Looked up from germline, CDR1 is DFQATT and CDR2 is SNEGSKA (reference sequence). V dropped 7 bases and J dropped 5 bases, with 9 bases sitting between them. The CDR3 DNA reads TGCAGTGGACTAGAAGACGAGCAGTACTTC. Translating gives CSGLEDEQYF.

This clone was seen only a few times. The chain links TRBV5-1 to TRBJ2-5; 7 bases map to TRBD1. The CDR3 consists of 13 residues. Germline V gives CDR1 SGHRS, CDR2 YFSETQ. The ends lost 3 bases at V and 4 bases at J; junction bases unmatched: 3. In DNA form, the CDR3 reads TGCGCCAGCAGCTCTGGACAGGCAGAGACCCAGTACTTC. Amino acid sequence: CASSSGQAETQYF.

This chain joins TRBV11-1 and TRBJ2-1; D is uncertain. Germline assignment: CDR1 SGHAT and CDR2 FQDESV (reference sequence). Trimming left V 0 bases short and J 5 bases short, with 14 bases between. CDR3 length equals 16 residues. The CDR3 nucleotides are TGTGCCAGCAGCTTAGCGTGGGTTGGGTTTAACAATGAGCAGTTCTTC. Translation: CASSLAWVGFNNEQFF.

The CDR3 DNA is TGTGCCAGCCGACCAGGGACTAGCGGGAGGTATTATGAGCAGTTCTTC. Protein: CASRPGTSGRYYEQFF. The rearrangement uses TRBV18 and TRBJ2-1; 15 bases are shared with TRBD2. Trimming at V came to 8 bases and at J to 8 bases, leaving 10 bases not matched to a gene. The CDR3 is 16 amino acids. Germline CDR1 reads KGHSH; CDR2 reads LQKENI.

This clone showed up many times. This chain uses TRBV2 with TRBJ2-4; 12 bases map to TRBD2. The V gene end was trimmed by 5 bases and the J gene end by 2 bases; junction bases not matched to a gene: 4. The CDR3 has 16 residues. Germline V lookup: CDR1 SNHLY, CDR2 FYNNEI. In DNA, the CDR3 is TGTGCCAGCAGTTTGAGGACTAGCGGGACCAAAAACATTCAGTACTTC. It is translated as CASSLRTSGTKNIQYF.

This clone occurred a few times. V gene TRBV5-4 combines with J gene TRBJ1-5, with D tentatively TRBD1 (5 bases). Deletions cut 0 bases from V and 2 bases from J, with 12 bases between. The CDR3 consists of 16 residues. CDR1 and CDR2 (germline): SGHNT, YYREEE (reference sequence). CDR3 residues: CASSLGGARGNQPQHF. DNA of the CDR3: TGTGCCAGCAGCTTGGGTGGGGCGCGAGGCAATCAGCCCCAGCATTTT.

The rearrangement joins TRBV5-1 to TRBJ1-5; 8 positions agree with TRBD1. J lost 5 bases, V lost 0 bases, and 4 bases had no gene match. Germline CDR1 and CDR2: SGHRS and YFSETQ. The CDR3 contains 15 residues. In DNA, the CDR3 is TGCGCCAGCAGCTTGGACGGACAGGGAGATCAGCCCCAGCATTTT. Translating gives CASSLDGQGDQPQHF.

The rearrangement links TRBV5-6 to TRBJ2-7; TRBD2 is a possible D gene (5 bases). The germline gives CDR1 SGHDT, CDR2 YYEEEE. The CDR3 is 16 residues long. The V and J ends lost 4 bases and 0 bases respectively, with 17 bases between them. The CDR3 nucleotides read TGTGCCAGCAGCCCTGAGGGTATGAGGGTCTCCTACGAGCAGTACTTC. Translated: CASSPEGMRVSYEQYF. Looking up the rest from reference TRBV5-6 and TRBJ2-7 gives the full variable domain: DAGVTQSPTHLIKTRGQQVTLRCSPKSGHDTVSWYQQALGQGPQFIFQYYEEEERQRGNFPDRFSGHQFPNYSSELNVNALLLGDSALYLCASSPEGMRVSYEQYFGPGTRLTVT.

The chain couples TRBV30 to TRBJ1-5; TRBD1 aligns across 7 bases. Per germline, CDR1 GTSNPN and CDR2 SVGIG (reference sequence). The CDR3 totals 13 residues. The V gene end was trimmed by 2 bases and the J gene end by 7 bases; junction bases not matched to a gene: 5. This CDR3 is CAWSPGGKQPQHF. CDR3 coding DNA: TGTGCCTGGAGTCCAGGGGGAAAACAGCCCCAGCATTTT.

V gene TRBV19 combines with J gene TRBJ2-7; D might be TRBD1 (6 bases). Looked up from germline, CDR1 is LNHDA and CDR2 is SQIVND (reference sequence). The CDR3 extends over 14 amino acids. V dropped 1 base and J dropped 4 bases, with 11 bases sitting between them. This CDR3 is CASSIAGQRYEQYF. The CDR3 DNA reads TGTGCCAGTAGTATAGCGGGACAACGGTACGAGCAGTACTTC.

The table lists this clone with a few counts. This chain connects TRBV7-2 to TRBJ2-7; TRBD1 aligns across 9 bases. Germline V lookup: CDR1 SGHTA, CDR2 FQGNSA. Germline trimming cut 0 bases from V and 4 bases from J; bases unmatched to any gene: 4. This CDR3 has 15 residues. The CDR3 sequence: CASSLAGQGPYEQYF. The CDR3 nucleotides read TGTGCCAGCAGCTTAGCGGGACAGGGTCCGTACGAGCAGTACTTC.

The rearrangement joins TRBV18 to TRBJ2-5, with TRBD1 matching 9 bases. The CDR3 runs to 16 residues. The V gene's germline CDR1 is KGHSH and CDR2 LQKENI. Trimming removed 6 bases from V and 5 bases from J; junction bases left unmatched: 13. The CDR3 here is CASSQGLRTGGETQYF. In nucleotides, the CDR3 is TGTGCCAGCTCTCAAGGATTAAGAACAGGGGGCGAGACCCAGTACTTC.

This clone was seen only a few times. The chain has TRBV6-5 and TRBJ1-5; no clear D gene. Germline assignment: CDR1 MNHEY and CDR2 SVGAGI. Trimming stripped 6 bases from V and 2 bases from J, with 14 bases between. The CDR3 is 15 residues long. CDR3 sequence reads: CASRSGLMGNQPQHF. CDR3 nucleotides: TGTGCCAGCAGGAGTGGCCTTATGGGCAATCAGCCCCAGCATTTT.